The 5 T cell receptor beta chains below come from one sample, sequenced in a study of T cells in Graves' hyperthyroidism and ophthalmopathy (dated by TCRdb to between 2017 and 2020). Libraries were prepared through multiplex PCR. The sequencer was an Illumina HiSeq 2000. The TCR beta CDR3 regions were amplified from the RNA transcripts. For the first round of RT-PCR on the TCR CDR3, the HTBI primer set was used together with the Qiagen OneStep RT-PCR kit. In-frame beta chains were kept once TCRdb had trimmed the public reads at Q25 with fastp and called clones with MiXCR. CDR3 protein duplicates are merged, each entry listing the most common genes and DNA. The sample includes about half a million distinct CDR3 sequences, with roughly a quarter observed a single time. About 11% of the sample comes from the top ten. The sequencing sample was made of blood. The receptors were gathered from a woman under 40 with Graves' ophthalmopathy.

V and J are TRBV6-1 and TRBJ2-7; possible D gene TRBD1, 6 bases. Trimming took 6 bases from V and 3 from J, leaving 12 bases between them. Germline V gene sequence: CDR1 MNHNS, CDR2 SASEGT. This CDR3 comprises 13 residues. This CDR3 is CASSPGHFYEQYF. In DNA form, the CDR3 reads TGTGCCAGCAGCCCGGGACACTTCTACGAGCAGTACTTC.

The V call is TRBV6-5, the J call TRBJ1-5, with D perhaps TRBD1 (6 bases). The germline V gene encodes CDR1 MNHEY and CDR2 SVGAGI. The V end was cut by 2 bases, the J end by 7 bases, with 15 bases between. This CDR3 is built from 15 residues. The CDR3 region is CASSYGRGFRQPQHF. The CDR3 region has the DNA TGTGCCAGCAGTTACGGGAGGGGGTTCAGACAGCCCCAGCATTTT.

The chain combines TRBV13 with TRBJ2-2, with D possibly TRBD2 on 5 matching bases. Trimming stripped 8 bases from V and 0 bases from J, with 13 bases between. There are 15 residues in the CDR3. Germline-derived CDR1 and CDR2 are PRHDT and FYEKMQ (reference sequence). In nucleotides, the CDR3 is TGTGCCAGCCTTAGGCTGGGAGCGAACACCGGGGAGCTGTTTTTT. Its translation is CASLRLGANTGELFF.

J is TRBJ1-2 and V is TRBV6-2 or TRBV6-3; D unclear. Germline-derived CDR1 and CDR2 are MNHEY and SVGEGT. The CDR3 extends over 13 amino acids. Trimming left V 5 bases short and J 4 bases short, with 11 bases between. CDR3 in amino acids: CASSDTEVYGYTF. CDR3 coding DNA: TGTGCCAGCAGTGATACAGAGGTCTATGGCTACACCTTC.

Many counts were recorded for this clonotype. This CDR3 fails to terminate in the conserved phenylalanine or tryptophan, so it likely reflects a read error. The rearrangement joins TRBV6-1 to TRBJ1-1; D is uncertain. Deletions cut 5 bases from V and 2 bases from J, with 3 bases between. This CDR3 contains 11 residues. Germline-derived CDR1 and CDR2 are MNHNS and SASEGT. In DNA form, the CDR3 reads TGTGCCAGCAGTAAAAACACTGAAGCTTTCCTT. This translates into CASSKNTEAFL.